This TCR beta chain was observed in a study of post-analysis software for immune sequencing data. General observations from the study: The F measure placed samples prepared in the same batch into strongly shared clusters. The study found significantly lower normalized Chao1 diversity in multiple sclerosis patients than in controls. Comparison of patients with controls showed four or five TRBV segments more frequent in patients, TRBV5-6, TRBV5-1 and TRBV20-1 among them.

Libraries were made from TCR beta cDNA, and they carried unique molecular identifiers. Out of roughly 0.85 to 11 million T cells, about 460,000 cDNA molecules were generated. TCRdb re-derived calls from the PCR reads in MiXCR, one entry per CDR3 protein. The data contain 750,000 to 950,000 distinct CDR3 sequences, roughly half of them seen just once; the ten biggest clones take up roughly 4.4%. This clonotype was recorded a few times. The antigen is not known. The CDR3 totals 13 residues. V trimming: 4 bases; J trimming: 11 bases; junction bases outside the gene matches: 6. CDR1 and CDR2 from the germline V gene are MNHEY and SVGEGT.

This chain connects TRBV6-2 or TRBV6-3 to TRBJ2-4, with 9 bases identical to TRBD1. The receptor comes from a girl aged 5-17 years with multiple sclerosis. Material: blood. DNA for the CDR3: TGTGCCAGCAGTTTCGACAGGGGGGGCTTTCAGTACTTC. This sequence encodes CASSFDRGGFQYF.